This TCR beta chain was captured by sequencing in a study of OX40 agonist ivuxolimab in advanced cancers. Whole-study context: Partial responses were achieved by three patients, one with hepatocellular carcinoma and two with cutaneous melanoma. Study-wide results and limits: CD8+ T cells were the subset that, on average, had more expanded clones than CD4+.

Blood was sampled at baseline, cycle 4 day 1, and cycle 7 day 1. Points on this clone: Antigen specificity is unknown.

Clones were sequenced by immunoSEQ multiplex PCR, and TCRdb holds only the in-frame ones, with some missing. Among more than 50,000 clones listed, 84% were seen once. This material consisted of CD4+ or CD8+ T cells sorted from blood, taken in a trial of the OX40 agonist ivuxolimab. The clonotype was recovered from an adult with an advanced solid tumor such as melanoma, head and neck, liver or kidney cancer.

The CDR3 region has the DNA TGTGCCAGTAGTGCGACAGGTTCGAACGAGCAGTACTTC. It encodes CASSATGSNEQYF. The rearrangement joins TRBV19 to TRBJ2-7, with a weak D call TRBD1 (6 bases). V was cut by 5 bases and J by 5 bases, with 13 bases left in between. This CDR3 spans 13 amino acids. Germline CDR1 LNHDA, CDR2 SQIVND (reference sequence).